These 6 T cell receptor beta chains share one sample of origin, sequenced in a study of cytomegalovirus exposure and HLA in healthy donors. Primers included in the PCR were 60 Vbeta and 13 Jbeta primers. Produced via immunoSEQ multiplex PCR; TCRdb's table is partial and in-frame only. The repertoire includes some 170,000 clones, about four fifths of them detected once, and approximately 11% sits in the top ten. The sample taken for sequencing was PBMCs. The receptors come from a man aged 50-60 years in good health and CMV-seropositive.

The chain has TRBV7-2 and TRBJ1-1, with 10 bases that match TRBD1. Trimming cost V 5 bases and J 10 bases; bases outside gene matches: 10. Germline assignment: CDR1 SGHTA and CDR2 FQGNSA. The CDR3 is made up of 14 amino acids. The CDR3 region is CASSPGTGVDGAFF. The CDR3 DNA follows: TGTGCCAGCAGCCCTGGGACAGGGGTTGACGGAGCTTTCTTT.

The CDR3 protein is CASSFLRTGGSDTQYF. In DNA, the CDR3 is TGTGCCAGCAGCTTCTTGCGGACAGGGGGCTCAGATACGCAGTATTTT. The V and J genes are TRBV7-2 and TRBJ2-3, with 11 bases identical to TRBD1. This CDR3 region has 16 residues. Germline assignment: CDR1 SGHTA and CDR2 FQGNSA. After removal of 3 bases from V and 4 bases from J, the junction contained 6 bases not matched to a gene.

The chain employs TRBV28 and TRBJ2-7; TRBD2 matches 9 bases. Trimming took 6 bases from V and 0 from J; bases not matched to a gene: 18. The length of the CDR3 is 19 residues. From germline, CDR1 is MDHEN and CDR2 SYDVKM. CDR3 sequence: CASSRYPRLAGFTSYEQYF. The DNA for the CDR3 is TGTGCCAGCAGCCGATACCCCCGGCTAGCGGGATTTACCTCCTACGAGCAGTACTTC.

In DNA, the CDR3 is TGTGCCAGCAGTGAGGGTTTCGGGACAGGCCCCTCGGATACGCAGTATTTT. It yields the protein CASSEGFGTGPSDTQYF. The chain employs TRBV2 and TRBJ2-3; 8 nucleotides line up with TRBD1. V gave up 3 bases and J gave up 6 bases; unmatched junction bases: 14. Looked up from germline, CDR1 is SNHLY and CDR2 is FYNNEI. The CDR3 contains 17 residues.

The rearrangement links TRBV7-2 to TRBJ2-7; tentatively, D is TRBD1 (7 bases). CDR3 length: 15 residues. The V end lost 1 base, the J end lost 4 bases, and 14 bases lay between the germline ends. Germline V gene sequence: CDR1 SGHTA, CDR2 FQGNSA. CDR3 coding DNA: TGTGCCAGCAGCTTAGACGTGACAGGGACTTACGAGCAGTACTTC. Its protein is CASSLDVTGTYEQYF.

The chain employs TRBV2 and TRBJ1-6; no clear D gene. Germline V CDR1 and CDR2: SNHLY, FYNNEI. The CDR3 is 15 amino acids. V was pared by 1 base and J by 7 bases, with 11 bases between. The chain's CDR3 is CASSEEAGWNSPLHF. The CDR3 nucleotides are TGTGCCAGCAGTGAAGAGGCGGGGTGGAATTCACCCCTCCACTTT.